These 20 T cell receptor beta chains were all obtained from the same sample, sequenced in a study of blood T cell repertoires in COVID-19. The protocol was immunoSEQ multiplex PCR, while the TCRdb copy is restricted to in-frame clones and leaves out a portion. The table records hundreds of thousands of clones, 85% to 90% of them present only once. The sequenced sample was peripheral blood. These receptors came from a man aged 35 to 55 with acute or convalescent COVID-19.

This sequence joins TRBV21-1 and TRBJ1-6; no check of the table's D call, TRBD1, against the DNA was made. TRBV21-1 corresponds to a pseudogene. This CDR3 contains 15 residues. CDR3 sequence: CASVPGQGAYSPLHF. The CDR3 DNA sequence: TGTGCCAGCGTCCCCGGACAGGGGGCTTATTCACCCCTCCACTTT.

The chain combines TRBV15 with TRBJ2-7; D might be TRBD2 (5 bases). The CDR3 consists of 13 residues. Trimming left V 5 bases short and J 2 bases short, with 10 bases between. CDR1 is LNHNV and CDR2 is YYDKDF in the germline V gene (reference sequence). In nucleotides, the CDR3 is TGTGCCACCAGCTGGGGAGAGACCTACGAGCAGTACTTC. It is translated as CATSWGETYEQYF.

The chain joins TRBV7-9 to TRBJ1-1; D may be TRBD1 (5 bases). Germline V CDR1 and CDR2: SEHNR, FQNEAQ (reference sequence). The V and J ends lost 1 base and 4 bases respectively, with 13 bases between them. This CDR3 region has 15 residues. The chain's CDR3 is CASSLVQGSGTEAFF. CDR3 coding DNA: TGTGCCAGCAGCTTAGTCCAGGGATCGGGCACTGAAGCTTTCTTT.

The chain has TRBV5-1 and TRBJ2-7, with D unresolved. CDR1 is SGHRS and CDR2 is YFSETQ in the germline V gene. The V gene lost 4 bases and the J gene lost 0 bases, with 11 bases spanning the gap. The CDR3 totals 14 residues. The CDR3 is CASSPSGPSYEQYF. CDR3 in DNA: TGCGCCAGCAGCCCGAGTGGGCCCTCCTACGAGCAGTACTTC.

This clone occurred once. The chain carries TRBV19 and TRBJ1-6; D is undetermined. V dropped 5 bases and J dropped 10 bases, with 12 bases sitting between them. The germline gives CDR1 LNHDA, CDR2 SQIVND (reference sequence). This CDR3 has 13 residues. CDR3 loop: CASSYSRGSPLHF. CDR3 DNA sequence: TGTGCCAGTAGTTACTCCCGCGGGTCACCCCTCCACTTT.

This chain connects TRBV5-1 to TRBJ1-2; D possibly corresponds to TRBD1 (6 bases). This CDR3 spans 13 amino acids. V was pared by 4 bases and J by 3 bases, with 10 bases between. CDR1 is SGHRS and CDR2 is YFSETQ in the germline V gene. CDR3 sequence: CASSGGQYYGYTF. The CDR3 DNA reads TGCGCCAGCAGCGGGGGACAATACTATGGCTACACCTTC.

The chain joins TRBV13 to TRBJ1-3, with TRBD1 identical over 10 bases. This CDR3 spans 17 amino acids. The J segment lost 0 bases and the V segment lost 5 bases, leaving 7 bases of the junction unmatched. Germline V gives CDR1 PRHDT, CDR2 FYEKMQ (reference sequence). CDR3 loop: CASSQDRGPFSGNTIYF. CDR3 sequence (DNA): TGTGCCAGCAGCCAAGACAGGGGGCCCTTCTCTGGAAACACCATATATTTT.

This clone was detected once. The CDR3 sequence is CAISGSGTGGEQYF. CDR3 coding DNA: TGTGCCATCAGTGGCTCCGGGACAGGGGGCGAGCAGTACTTC. V gene TRBV10-3 combines with J gene TRBJ2-7; 11 bases map to TRBD1. The CDR3 loop spans 14 amino acids. The germline V gene encodes CDR1 ENHRY and CDR2 SYGVKD. The trim removed 4 bases at V and 6 bases at J, leaving 5 bases unmatched.

The CDR3, as DNA: TGCGCCAGCAGCTCTCGACCGGACAGTAATGAAAAACTGTTTTTT. Its protein product is CASSSRPDSNEKLFF. V is TRBV5-1 and J is TRBJ1-4, with D possibly matching TRBD1 (6 bases). The CDR3 is made up of 15 amino acids. The V and J ends lost 3 bases and 4 bases respectively, with 13 bases between them. Per germline, CDR1 SGHRS and CDR2 YFSETQ.

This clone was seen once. CDR3 coding DNA: TGTGCCTGGAGTGAACAGACGGAACAGCCCCAGCATTTT. This sequence encodes CAWSEQTEQPQHF. The chain uses TRBV30 and TRBJ1-5; D is ambiguous. CDR1 GTSNPN and CDR2 SVGIG come from the germline V gene (reference sequence). CDR3 length: 13 amino acids. Trimming stripped 1 base from V and 7 bases from J, with 11 bases between.

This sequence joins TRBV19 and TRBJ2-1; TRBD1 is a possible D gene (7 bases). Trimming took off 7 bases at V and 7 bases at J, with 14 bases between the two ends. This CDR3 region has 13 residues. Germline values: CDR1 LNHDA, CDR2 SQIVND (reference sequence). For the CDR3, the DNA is TGTGCCAGTACGGAGGGGGCCGGGAATGAGCAGTTCTTC. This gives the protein CASTEGAGNEQFF. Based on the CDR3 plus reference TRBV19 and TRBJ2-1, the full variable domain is DGGITQSPKYLFRKEGQNVTLSCEQNLNHDAMYWYRQDPGQGLRLIYYSQIVNDFQKGDIAEGYSVSREKKESFPLTVTSAQKNPTAFYLCASTEGAGNEQFFGPGTRLTVL.

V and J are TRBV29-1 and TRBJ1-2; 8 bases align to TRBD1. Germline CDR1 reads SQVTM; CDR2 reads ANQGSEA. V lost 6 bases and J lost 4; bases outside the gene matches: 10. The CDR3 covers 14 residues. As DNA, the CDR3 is TGCAGCGTAGAAACGACAGGGGTCGGCTATGGCTACACCTTC. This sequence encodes CSVETTGVGYGYTF.

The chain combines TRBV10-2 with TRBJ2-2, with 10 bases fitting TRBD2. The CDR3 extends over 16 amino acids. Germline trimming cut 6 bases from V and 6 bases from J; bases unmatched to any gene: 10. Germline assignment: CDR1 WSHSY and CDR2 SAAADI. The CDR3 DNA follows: TGCGCCAGCAGATCCGAGCGGGGGGGCCCTCCCGGGGAGCTGTTTTTT. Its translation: CASRSERGGPPGELFF.

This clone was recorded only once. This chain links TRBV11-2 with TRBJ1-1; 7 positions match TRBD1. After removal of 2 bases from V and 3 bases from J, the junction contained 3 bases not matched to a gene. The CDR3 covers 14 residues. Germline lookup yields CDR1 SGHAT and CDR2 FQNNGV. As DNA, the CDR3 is TGTGCCAGCAGCTTAACAGGGGCGGACACTGAAGCTTTCTTT. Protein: CASSLTGADTEAFF.

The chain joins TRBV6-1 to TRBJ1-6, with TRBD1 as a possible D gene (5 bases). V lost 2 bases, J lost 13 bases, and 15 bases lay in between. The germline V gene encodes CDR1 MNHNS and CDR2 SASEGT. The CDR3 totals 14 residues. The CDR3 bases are TGTGCCAGCAGTGAAAACCCACAGGTCAGGCCCCTCCACTTT. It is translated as CASSENPQVRPLHF.

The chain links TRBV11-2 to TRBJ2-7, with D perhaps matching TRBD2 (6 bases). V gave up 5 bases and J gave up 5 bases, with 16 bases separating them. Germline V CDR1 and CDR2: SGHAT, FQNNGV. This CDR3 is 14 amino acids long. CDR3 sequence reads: CASSTGLESNEQYF. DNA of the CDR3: TGTGCCAGCAGCACGGGACTGGAGTCCAACGAGCAGTACTTC. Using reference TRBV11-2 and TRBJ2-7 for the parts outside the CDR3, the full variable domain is EAGVAQSPRYKIIEKRQSVAFWCNPISGHATLYWYQQILGQGPKLLIQFQNNGVVDDSQLPKDRFSAERLKGVDSTLKIQPAKLEDSAVYLCASSTGLESNEQYFGPGTRLTVT.

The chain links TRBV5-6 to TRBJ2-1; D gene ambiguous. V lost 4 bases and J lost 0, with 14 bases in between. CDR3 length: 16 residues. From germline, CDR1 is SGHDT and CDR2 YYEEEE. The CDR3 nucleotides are TGTGCCAGCAGCCGTACTGGAGCCTACTCCTACAATGAGCAGTTCTTC. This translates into CASSRTGAYSYNEQFF.

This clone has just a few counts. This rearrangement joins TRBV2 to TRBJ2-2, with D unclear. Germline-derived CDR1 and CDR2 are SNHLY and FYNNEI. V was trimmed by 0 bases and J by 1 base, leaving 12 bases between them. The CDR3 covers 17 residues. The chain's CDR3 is CASSEALGRRNTGELFF. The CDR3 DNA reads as TGTGCCAGCAGTGAAGCGCTTGGCAGGCGGAACACCGGGGAGCTGTTTTTT.

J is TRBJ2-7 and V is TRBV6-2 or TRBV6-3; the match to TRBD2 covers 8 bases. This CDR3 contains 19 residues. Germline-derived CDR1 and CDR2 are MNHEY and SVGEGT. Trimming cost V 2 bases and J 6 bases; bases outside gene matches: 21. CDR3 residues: CASSYRLYVTSGGPLEQYF. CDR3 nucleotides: TGTGCCAGCAGTTACCGCCTTTATGTTACCAGCGGGGGACCCCTCGAGCAGTACTTC.

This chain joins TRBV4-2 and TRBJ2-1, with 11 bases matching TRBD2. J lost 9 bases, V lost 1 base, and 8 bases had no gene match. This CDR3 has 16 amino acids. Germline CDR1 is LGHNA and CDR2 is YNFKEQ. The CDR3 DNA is TGTGCCAGCAGCCAAGTCGTAGCGGGGGGGTTCCGTGAGCAGTTCTTC. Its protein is CASSQVVAGGFREQFF.